These 27 T cell receptor beta chains were all obtained from the same sample, sequenced in a study of regulatory T cells in long-lasting Graves disease. Time point noted: newly diagnosed GD, antithyroid drugs for less than 3 months. PBMC-extracted RNA yielded the TCR library. iRepertoire HTBI primers and Arm-PCR of CDR3 regions built TCR beta libraries. TCRdb reanalysed the multiplex PCR reads using MiXCR and keeps one entry per CDR3 protein. The data contain approximately 400,000 distinct CDR3 sequences, about 15% of them singletons. These data also featured in a second study, about T cells in Graves' hyperthyroidism and ophthalmopathy.

Sequenced here: peripheral blood mononuclear cells (PBMCs), sampled at new diagnosis, from a patient treated with antithyroid drugs. The origin of the receptors is a woman aged 25 to 39 with Graves disease.

This clonotype was counted only a few times. Here the CDR3 DNA reads TGTGCCAGCAGCCAAGAAGTATGGCTAGCGGGAGGTGCTACAGATACGCAGTATTTT. As protein: CASSQEVWLAGGATDTQYF. The J gene is TRBJ2-3, the V gene TRBV3-1, with TRBD2 matching over 11 bases. Germline CDR1 LGHDT, CDR2 YNNKEL (reference sequence). This CDR3 spans 19 amino acids. V lost 0 bases and J lost 3; bases outside the gene matches: 11.

This clonotype came up many times. The J gene is TRBJ2-1, the V gene TRBV11-3, with TRBD2 identical over 9 bases. The CDR3 has 17 amino acids. Looked up from germline, CDR1 is SGHNT and CDR2 is YENEEA. V lost 4 bases, J lost 4 bases, and 11 bases stayed unmatched. This CDR3 is CASSSPRLAGYYNEQFF. The CDR3 bases are TGTGCCAGCAGCTCGCCCAGGCTAGCGGGATATTACAATGAGCAGTTCTTC.

This clonotype was picked up a small number of times. The chain is built from TRBV14 and TRBJ1-2; D unclear. The V end lost 0 bases, the J end lost 8 bases, and 19 bases lay between the germline ends. Germline loops: CDR1 SGHDN, CDR2 FVKESK. The CDR3 contains 16 residues. The chain's CDR3 is CASSQDPDYTLSGYTF. CDR3 sequence (DNA): TGTGCCAGCAGCCAAGATCCCGACTATACCTTGAGCGGCTACACCTTC.

V is TRBV12-3 or TRBV12-4 and J is TRBJ2-5, with 7 bases aligning to TRBD1. CDR3 length: 14 residues. J was trimmed by 5 bases and V by 3 bases; bases with no gene match: 6. The DNA of the CDR3 is TGTGCCAGCAGTTTCCCAGGGGGTGGGGAGACCCAGTACTTC. This gives the protein CASSFPGGGETQYF.

This chain joins TRBV7-6 and TRBJ2-2; possibly TRBD1 for D (7 bases). The CDR3 loop spans 16 amino acids. The germline V gene has CDR1 SGHVS and CDR2 FNYEAQ. V lost 4 bases, J lost 1 base, and 13 bases lay in between. This CDR3 reads CASSSWQGGNTGELFF. The CDR3 nucleotides are TGTGCCAGCAGCTCGTGGCAGGGGGGGAACACCGGGGAGCTGTTTTTT.

This clonotype was observed many times. The CDR3 is CASSVRYEQYF. DNA for the CDR3: TGTGCCAGCAGTGTGCGTTACGAGCAGTACTTC. V usage is TRBV2 and J usage is TRBJ2-7; D ambiguous. V dropped 4 bases and J dropped 4 bases, with 5 bases sitting between them. The CDR3 contains 11 residues. Germline CDR1 SNHLY, CDR2 FYNNEI.

This clonotype was counted ten times or more. The rearrangement uses TRBV2 and TRBJ2-3; 11 bases align to TRBD2. Per the germline V gene, CDR1 is SNHLY and CDR2 is FYNNEI. Trimming cost V 9 bases and J 0 bases; bases outside gene matches: 8. The CDR3 is 16 residues long. Here the CDR3 reads CARGLAGEGSTDTQYF. CDR3 DNA sequence: TGTGCCAGAGGACTAGCGGGTGAGGGAAGCACAGATACGCAGTATTTT.

The genes are TRBV29-1 and TRBJ2-2; 8 nucleotides agree with TRBD2. V lost 6 bases to trimming and J lost 5 bases; unmatched junction nucleotides: 8. CDR3 length equals 14 residues. Germline CDR1 and CDR2: SQVTM and ANQGSEA. The CDR3 sequence is CSVAAGVQTGELFF. The CDR3 coding sequence is TGCAGCGTCGCAGCGGGAGTCCAAACCGGGGAGCTGTTTTTT.

This clonotype was detected only a few times. J is TRBJ2-2 and V is TRBV24-1; no firm D call. V was trimmed by 3 bases and J by 0 bases, leaving 16 bases between them. The V gene's germline CDR1 is KGHDR and CDR2 SFDVKD. The CDR3 runs to 18 residues. The CDR3 spells CATSDPVGGYPNTGELFF. CDR3 nucleotides: TGTGCCACCAGTGATCCCGTGGGCGGATACCCGAACACCGGGGAGCTGTTTTTT.

Many counts were recorded for this clonotype. The rearrangement joins TRBV13 to TRBJ2-1; 10 bases map to TRBD1. Germline V gene lookup returns CDR1 PRHDT and CDR2 FYEKMQ (reference sequence). The V segment lost 5 bases and the J segment 6 bases; nucleotides outside the gene matches: 7. CDR3 size: 15 residues. The CDR3 region is CASSHPGTGVNEQFF. Here the CDR3 DNA reads TGTGCCAGCAGCCACCCCGGGACAGGGGTCAATGAGCAGTTCTTC.

The chain links TRBV27 to TRBJ2-1; D remains ambiguous. The CDR3 has 13 amino acids. Trimming stripped 11 bases from V and 0 bases from J, with 11 bases between. Germline lookup yields CDR1 MNHEY and CDR2 SMNVEV (reference sequence). CDR3 nucleotides: TGTGCCTCCCGTGCCAGCTCCTACAATGAGCAGTTCTTC. Its translation is CASRASSYNEQFF.

This clonotype was counted ten times or more. The chain is built from TRBV18 and TRBJ2-1, with 10 bases fitting TRBD2. The J segment lost 6 bases and the V segment lost 1 base, leaving 9 bases of the junction unmatched. There are 17 residues in the CDR3. Germline V gives CDR1 KGHSH, CDR2 LQKENI. The CDR3 region is CASSPRWSSGSGNEQFF. The CDR3 DNA sequence: TGTGCCAGCTCACCACGTTGGTCTAGCGGGAGTGGCAATGAGCAGTTCTTC.

This clonotype showed up just a few times. The genes are TRBV5-4 and TRBJ2-2, with TRBD2 as a possible D gene (5 bases). Trimming left V 2 bases short and J 4 bases short, with 9 bases between. The CDR3 is made up of 14 amino acids. Germline lookup yields CDR1 SGHNT and CDR2 YYREEE (reference sequence). The CDR3, as DNA: TGTGCCAGCAGCTTCGGGGAAGCCACCGGGGAGCTGTTTTTT. Protein product: CASSFGEATGELFF.

Concerning this clonotype itself: The junction departs from germline at one end; a sequencing error may be responsible. The chain is built from TRBV3-1 and TRBJ2-4; D unresolved. Germline values: CDR1 LGHDT, CDR2 YNNKEL (reference sequence). The CDR3 runs 13 residues. CDR3 nucleotides: TGTGCCACCAGCCTGTCCCAGTCTCCGATCCAGTACTTC. Residues: CATSLSQSPIQYF.

This clonotype came up a few times. This chain links TRBV6-2 or TRBV6-3 with TRBJ2-7, with TRBD1 identical over 8 bases. The CDR3 sequence is 14 residues long. Germline CDR1 and CDR2: MNHEY and SVGEGT. J gave up 0 bases and V 5 bases, and 3 bases lay outside the gene matches. CDR3 DNA sequence: TGTGCCAGCAGTCACAGGGGGAACTCCTACGAGCAGTACTTC. This sequence encodes CASSHRGNSYEQYF.

This clonotype was seen at least ten times. This chain links TRBV11-3 with TRBJ2-4; 9 nucleotides match TRBD2. CDR3 length: 16 amino acids. J was trimmed by 6 bases and V by 5 bases; bases with no gene match: 11. CDR1 SGHNT and CDR2 YENEEA come from the germline V gene. This CDR3 is CASSLPTGTSLNIQYF. The CDR3 coding sequence is TGTGCCAGCAGCCTACCTACCGGGACTAGCCTAAACATTCAGTACTTC.

This clonotype was seen many times. The rearrangement joins TRBV3-1 to TRBJ2-2, with D uncertain. Looked up from germline, CDR1 is LGHDT and CDR2 is YNNKEL (reference sequence). Trimming removed 4 bases from V and 6 bases from J, with 12 bases in between. CDR3 size: 14 residues. CDR3 nucleotide sequence: TGTGCCAGCAGCCCCAATCTAGAAGCCGGGGAGCTGTTTTTT. Translating gives CASSPNLEAGELFF.

The sample holds a few counts of this clonotype. Here the CDR3 reads CASRPAGGSYNEQFF. The CDR3 bases are TGTGCCAGCAGACCAGCGGGAGGCTCCTACAATGAGCAGTTCTTC. This sequence joins TRBV27 and TRBJ2-1; 9 bases map to TRBD2. This CDR3 comprises 15 residues. CDR1 MNHEY and CDR2 SMNVEV come from the germline V gene (reference sequence). V lost 6 bases to trimming and J lost 0 bases; unmatched junction nucleotides: 3.

This clonotype was observed at least ten times. CDR3 in amino acids: CASSPDGQVDTGELFF. CDR3 coding DNA: TGTGCCAGCTCACCAGATGGACAGGTAGACACCGGGGAGCTGTTTTTT. This rearrangement joins TRBV18 to TRBJ2-2; 7 nucleotides match TRBD1. The CDR3 has 16 amino acids. V lost 2 bases, J lost 3 bases, and 6 bases stayed unmatched. Germline CDR1 is KGHSH and CDR2 is LQKENI.

The sample holds a few counts of this clonotype. The CDR3 here is CASRGLKDTQYF. As DNA, the CDR3 is TGTGCCAGCAGGGGACTAAAGGATACGCAGTATTTT. The chain is built from TRBV25-1 and TRBJ2-3, with TRBD2 matching 7 bases. Looked up from germline, CDR1 is MGHDK and CDR2 is SYGVNS. V was clipped by 6 bases and J by 6 bases; unmatched bases: 3. The CDR3 runs to 12 residues.

This chain joins TRBV28 and TRBJ2-3, with 13 bases that match TRBD2. The ends lost 6 bases at V and 1 base at J; junction bases unmatched: 10. The CDR3 is 18 residues long. In germline, CDR1 is MDHEN, CDR2 SYDVKM. The CDR3 here is CASRSVGLAGAGTDTQYF. In DNA, the CDR3 is TGTGCCAGCAGATCCGTAGGACTAGCGGGAGCAGGCACAGATACGCAGTATTTT.

This clonotype was seen more than once but under ten times. The chain employs TRBV12-3 or TRBV12-4 and TRBJ1-4; a possible D gene is TRBD1 (5 bases). This CDR3 has 15 residues. V lost 2 bases, J lost 7 bases, and 14 bases lay in between. CDR3 DNA: TGTGCCAGCAGTTTACAGGGATCCGGCGGTGAAAAACTGTTTTTT. It specifies CASSLQGSGGEKLFF.

This clonotype was seen repeatedly, ten times or more. The V and J genes are TRBV12-5 and TRBJ1-2; D is ambiguous. This CDR3 is built from 12 residues. Germline CDR1 reads LGHNT; CDR2 reads FRNRAP. Between the trimmed V and J ends, which lost 2 bases and 4 bases, there was a span of 5 bases. CDR3 nucleotide sequence: TGTGCTAGTGGTTTGATGGGCTATGGCTACACCTTC. The encoded protein is CASGLMGYGYTF.

In this sample, this clonotype turned up a few times. The V gene is TRBV20-1, the J gene TRBJ1-5; the D is unclear. CDR3 length: 13 residues. Trimming took 0 bases from V and 7 from J, leaving 10 bases between them. Germline loops: CDR1 DFQATT, CDR2 SNEGSKA (reference sequence). The CDR3 region is CSARDQQQQPQHF. The CDR3 nucleotides are TGCAGTGCTAGAGACCAGCAACAACAGCCCCAGCATTTT.

This clonotype was seen a few times. This chain joins TRBV10-3 and TRBJ1-1, with D perhaps TRBD1 (6 bases). Per germline, CDR1 ENHRY and CDR2 SYGVKD. This CDR3 region has 13 residues. Trimming pared 5 bases from V and 6 bases from J, leaving 13 bases between. The chain's CDR3 is CAISPGQRAEAFF. DNA for the CDR3: TGTGCCATCAGTCCAGGACAGCGCGCTGAAGCTTTCTTT.

This clonotype was counted a few times. A clone one base away is much larger, so this may be a read error. The CDR3 spells CASRPSYYTKGTYEQYF. CDR3 bases: TGTGCCAGCAGACCTAGTTACTACACCAAAGGCACCTACGAGCAGTACTTC. This chain links TRBV12-3 or TRBV12-4 with TRBJ2-7; no clear D gene. CDR3 length: 17 residues. V lost 6 bases and J lost 2, with 23 bases in between.

Many counts were recorded for this clonotype. This rearrangement joins TRBV28 to TRBJ1-2, with a weak D call TRBD1 (5 bases). The CDR3 runs to 12 residues. The ends were cut back, 3 bases at V and 8 bases at J, with 10 bases in the middle. In germline, CDR1 is MDHEN, CDR2 SYDVKM. CDR3 residues: CASSFRGYGYTF. CDR3 DNA: TGTGCCAGCAGTTTTCGGGGGTACGGCTACACCTTC.